This TCR beta chain stems from a study of T cell changes during pregnancy in multiple sclerosis. Germline V gene lookup returns CDR1 MNHNS and CDR2 SASEGT. Trimming cost V 2 bases and J 7 bases, with 22 bases left between them. CDR3 size: 17 residues. Generated by immunoSEQ multiplex PCR, the TCRdb table keeps only in-frame clones and is missing some. The repertoire holds under 75,000 clones, with about 90% as singletons. This receptor was identified in a female donor with multiple sclerosis, enrolled in a pregnancy study. The chain joins TRBV6-1 to TRBJ2-3; the D gene is possibly TRBD2 (5 bases). Material: peripheral blood, obtained in the first trimester of pregnancy. CDR3 bases: TGTGCCAGCAGTGAAAGTTCCGGAGGCACCACCGCTTATACGCAGTATTTT. Translated, it gives CASSESSGGTTAYTQYF.